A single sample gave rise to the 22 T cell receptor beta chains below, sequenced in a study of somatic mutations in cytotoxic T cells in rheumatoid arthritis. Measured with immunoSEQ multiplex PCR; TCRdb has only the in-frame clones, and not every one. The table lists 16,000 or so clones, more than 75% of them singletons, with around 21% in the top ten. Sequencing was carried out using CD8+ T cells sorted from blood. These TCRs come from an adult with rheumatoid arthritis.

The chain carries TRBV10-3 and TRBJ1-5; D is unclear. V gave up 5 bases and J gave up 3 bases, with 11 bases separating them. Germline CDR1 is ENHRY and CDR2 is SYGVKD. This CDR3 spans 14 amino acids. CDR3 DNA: TGTGCCATCAGTCCCGGGCCTTTCAATCAGCCCCAGCATTTT. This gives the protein CAISPGPFNQPQHF.

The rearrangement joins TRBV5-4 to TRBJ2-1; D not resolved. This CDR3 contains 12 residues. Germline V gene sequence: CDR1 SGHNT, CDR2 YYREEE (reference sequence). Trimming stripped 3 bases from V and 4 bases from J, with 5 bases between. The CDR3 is CASSSGYNEQFF. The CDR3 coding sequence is TGTGCCAGCAGCTCTGGTTACAATGAGCAGTTCTTC.

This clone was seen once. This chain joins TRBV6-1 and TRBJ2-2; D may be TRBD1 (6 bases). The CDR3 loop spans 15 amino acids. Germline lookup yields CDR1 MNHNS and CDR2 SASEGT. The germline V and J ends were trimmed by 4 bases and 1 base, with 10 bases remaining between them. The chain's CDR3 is CASSARDKNTGELFF. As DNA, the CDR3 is TGTGCCAGCAGTGCCCGGGACAAGAACACCGGGGAGCTGTTTTTT.

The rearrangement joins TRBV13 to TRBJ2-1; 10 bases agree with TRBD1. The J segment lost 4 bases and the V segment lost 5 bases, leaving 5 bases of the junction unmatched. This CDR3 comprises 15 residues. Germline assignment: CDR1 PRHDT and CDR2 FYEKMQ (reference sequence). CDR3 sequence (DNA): TGTGCCAGCAGCGTAGACAGGGGGCCTTACAATGAGCAGTTCTTC. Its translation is CASSVDRGPYNEQFF.

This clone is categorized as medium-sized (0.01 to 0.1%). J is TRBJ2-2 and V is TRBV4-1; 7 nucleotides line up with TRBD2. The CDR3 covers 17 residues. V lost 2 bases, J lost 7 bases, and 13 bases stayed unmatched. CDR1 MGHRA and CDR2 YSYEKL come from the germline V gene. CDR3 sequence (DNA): TGCGCCAGCAGCCAAATGACGGGAGGCCGTGTTGGCGGGGAGCTGTTTTTT. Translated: CASSQMTGGRVGGELFF.

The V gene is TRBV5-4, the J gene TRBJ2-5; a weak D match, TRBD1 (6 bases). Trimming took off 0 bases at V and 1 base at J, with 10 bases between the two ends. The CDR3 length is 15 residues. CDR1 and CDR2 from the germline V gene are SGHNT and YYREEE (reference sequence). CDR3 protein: CASSLGPGAQETQYF. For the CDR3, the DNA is TGTGCCAGCAGCTTGGGGCCAGGGGCCCAAGAGACCCAGTACTTC.

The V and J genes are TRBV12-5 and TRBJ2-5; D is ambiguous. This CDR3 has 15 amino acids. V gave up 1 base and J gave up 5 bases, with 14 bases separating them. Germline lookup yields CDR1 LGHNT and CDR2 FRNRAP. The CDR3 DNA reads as TGTGCTAGTGGTTTGGGCCAGGCCTCCAGGGAGACCCAGTACTTC. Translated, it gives CASGLGQASRETQYF.

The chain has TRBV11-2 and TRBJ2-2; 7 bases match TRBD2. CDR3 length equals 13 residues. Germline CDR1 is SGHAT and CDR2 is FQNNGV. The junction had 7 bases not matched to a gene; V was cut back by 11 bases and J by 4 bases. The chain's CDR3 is CAGEREATGELFF. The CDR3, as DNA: TGTGCCGGCGAACGGGAGGCCACCGGGGAGCTGTTTTTT.

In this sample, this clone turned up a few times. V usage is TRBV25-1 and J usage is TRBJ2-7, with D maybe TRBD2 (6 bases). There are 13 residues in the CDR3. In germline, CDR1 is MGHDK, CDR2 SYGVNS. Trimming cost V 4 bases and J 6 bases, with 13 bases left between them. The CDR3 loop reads CASSVYHGGEQYF. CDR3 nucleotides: TGTGCCAGCAGTGTTTACCACGGGGGCGAGCAGTACTTC.

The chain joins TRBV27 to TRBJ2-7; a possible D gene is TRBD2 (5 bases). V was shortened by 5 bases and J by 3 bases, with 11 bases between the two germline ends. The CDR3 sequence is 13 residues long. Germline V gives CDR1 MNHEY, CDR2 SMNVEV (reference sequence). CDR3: CASSTGIHYEQYF. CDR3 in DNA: TGTGCCAGCAGTACGGGAATACACTACGAGCAGTACTTC.

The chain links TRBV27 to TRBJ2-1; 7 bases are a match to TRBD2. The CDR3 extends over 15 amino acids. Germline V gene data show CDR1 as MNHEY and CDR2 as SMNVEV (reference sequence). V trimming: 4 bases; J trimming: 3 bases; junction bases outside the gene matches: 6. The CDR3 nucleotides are TGTGCCAGCAGTTGGGCGGGAGTTGGCTACAATGAGCAGTTCTTC. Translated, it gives CASSWAGVGYNEQFF.

This CDR3 reads CASSLASSEWGETQYF. The CDR3 DNA is TGTGCCAGCAGCTTAGCGTCTAGCGAGTGGGGAGAGACCCAGTACTTC. The gene calls are TRBV7-9 and TRBJ2-5; D is perhaps TRBD2 (6 bases). Trimming cost V 0 bases and J 4 bases, with 15 bases left between them. The CDR3 contains 16 residues. CDR1 and CDR2 from the germline V gene are SEHNR and FQNEAQ (reference sequence).

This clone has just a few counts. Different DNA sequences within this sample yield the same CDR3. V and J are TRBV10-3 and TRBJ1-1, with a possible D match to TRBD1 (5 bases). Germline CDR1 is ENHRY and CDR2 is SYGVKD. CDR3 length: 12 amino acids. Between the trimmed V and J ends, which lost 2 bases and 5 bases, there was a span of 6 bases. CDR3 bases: TGTGCCATCAGTGAGGGGGGAACTGAAGCTTTCTTT. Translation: CAISEGGTEAFF.

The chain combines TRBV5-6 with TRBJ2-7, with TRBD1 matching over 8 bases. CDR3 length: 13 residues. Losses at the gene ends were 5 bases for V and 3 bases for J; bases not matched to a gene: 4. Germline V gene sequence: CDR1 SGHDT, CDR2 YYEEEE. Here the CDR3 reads CASRRDRSYEQYF. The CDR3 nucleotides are TGTGCCAGCAGACGGGACAGGAGCTACGAGCAGTACTTC.

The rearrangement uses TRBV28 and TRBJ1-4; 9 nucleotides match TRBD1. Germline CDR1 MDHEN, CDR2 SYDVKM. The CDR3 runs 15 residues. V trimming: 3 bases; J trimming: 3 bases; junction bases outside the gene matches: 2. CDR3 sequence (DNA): TGTGCCAGCAGTTTTTGGACAGGGGCTAATGAAAAACTGTTTTTT. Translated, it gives CASSFWTGANEKLFF.

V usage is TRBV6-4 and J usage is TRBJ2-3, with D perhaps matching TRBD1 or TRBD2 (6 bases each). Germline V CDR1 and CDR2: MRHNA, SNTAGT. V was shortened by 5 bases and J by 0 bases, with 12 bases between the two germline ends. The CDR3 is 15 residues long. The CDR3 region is CASSLDSGSTDTQYF. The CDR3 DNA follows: TGTGCCAGCAGTTTGGACAGCGGGAGCACAGATACGCAGTATTTT.

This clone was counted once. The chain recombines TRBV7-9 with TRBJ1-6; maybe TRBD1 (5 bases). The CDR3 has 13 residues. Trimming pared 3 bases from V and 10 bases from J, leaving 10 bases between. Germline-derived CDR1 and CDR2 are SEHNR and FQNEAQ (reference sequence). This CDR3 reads CASSFGGGSPLHF. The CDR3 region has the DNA TGTGCCAGCAGCTTCGGTGGGGGGTCACCCCTCCACTTT.

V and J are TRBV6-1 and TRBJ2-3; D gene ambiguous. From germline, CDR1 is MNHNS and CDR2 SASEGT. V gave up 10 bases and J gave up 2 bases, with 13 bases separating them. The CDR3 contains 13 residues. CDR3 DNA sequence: TGTGCCACCTGGACCCCCGTCACAGATACGCAGTATTTT. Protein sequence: CATWTPVTDTQYF.

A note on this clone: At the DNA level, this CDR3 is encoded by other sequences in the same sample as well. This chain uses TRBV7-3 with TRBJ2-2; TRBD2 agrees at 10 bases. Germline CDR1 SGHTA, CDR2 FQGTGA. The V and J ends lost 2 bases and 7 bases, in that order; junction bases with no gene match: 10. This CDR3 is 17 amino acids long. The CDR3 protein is CASSLLAGVPRGGELFF. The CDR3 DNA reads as TGTGCCAGCAGCTTACTAGCGGGAGTCCCCCGAGGCGGGGAGCTGTTTTTT.

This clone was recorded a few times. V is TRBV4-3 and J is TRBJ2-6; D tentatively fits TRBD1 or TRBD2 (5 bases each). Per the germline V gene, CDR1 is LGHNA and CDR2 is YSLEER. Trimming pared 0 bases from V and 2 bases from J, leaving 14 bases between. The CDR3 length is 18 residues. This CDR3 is CASSQEAALGAGANVLTF. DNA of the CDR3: TGCGCCAGCAGCCAAGAGGCCGCACTAGGGGCTGGGGCCAACGTCCTGACTTTC.

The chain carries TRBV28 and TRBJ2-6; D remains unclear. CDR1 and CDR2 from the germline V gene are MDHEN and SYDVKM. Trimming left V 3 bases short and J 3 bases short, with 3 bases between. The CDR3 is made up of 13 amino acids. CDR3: CASSFVGANVLTF. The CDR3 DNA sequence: TGTGCCAGCAGTTTTGTTGGGGCCAACGTCCTGACTTTC.

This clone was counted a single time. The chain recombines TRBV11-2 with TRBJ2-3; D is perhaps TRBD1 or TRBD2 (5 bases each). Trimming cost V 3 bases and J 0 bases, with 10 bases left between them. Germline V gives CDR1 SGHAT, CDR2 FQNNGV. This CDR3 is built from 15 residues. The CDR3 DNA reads TGTGCCAGCAGCTTGATGGGACCCAGCACAGATACGCAGTATTTT. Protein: CASSLMGPSTDTQYF.